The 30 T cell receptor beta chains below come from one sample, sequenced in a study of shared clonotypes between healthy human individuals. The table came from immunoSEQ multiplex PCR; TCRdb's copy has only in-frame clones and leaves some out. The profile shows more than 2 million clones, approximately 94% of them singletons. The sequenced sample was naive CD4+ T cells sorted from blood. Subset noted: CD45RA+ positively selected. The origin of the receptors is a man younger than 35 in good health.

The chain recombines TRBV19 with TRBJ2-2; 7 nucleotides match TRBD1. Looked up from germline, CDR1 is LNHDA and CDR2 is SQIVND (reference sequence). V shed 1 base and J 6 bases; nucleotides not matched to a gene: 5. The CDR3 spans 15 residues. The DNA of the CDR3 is TGTGCCAGTAGTATAGTCAGGGGGTCGTCCGGGGAGCTGTTTTTT. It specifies CASSIVRGSSGELFF.

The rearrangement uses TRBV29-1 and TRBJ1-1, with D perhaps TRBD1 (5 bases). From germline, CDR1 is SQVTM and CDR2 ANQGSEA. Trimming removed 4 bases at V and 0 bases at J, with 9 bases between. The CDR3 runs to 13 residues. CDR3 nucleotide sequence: TGCAGCGTTGTGCAGGGACTGAACACTGAAGCTTTCTTT. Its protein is CSVVQGLNTEAFF. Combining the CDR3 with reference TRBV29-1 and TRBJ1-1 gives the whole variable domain SAVISQKPSRDICQRGTSLTIQCQVDSQVTMMFWYRQQPGQSLTLIATANQGSEATYESGFVIDKFPISRPNLTFSTLTVSNMSPEDSSIYLCSVVQGLNTEAFFGQGTRLTVV.

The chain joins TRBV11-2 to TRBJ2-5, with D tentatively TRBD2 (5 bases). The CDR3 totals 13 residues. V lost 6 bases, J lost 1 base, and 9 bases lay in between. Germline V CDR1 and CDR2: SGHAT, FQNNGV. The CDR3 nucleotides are TGTGCCAGCAGAACGGGAAGCCAAGAGACCCAGTACTTC. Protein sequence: CASRTGSQETQYF.

In nucleotides, the CDR3 is TGTGCCAGCTCACCGTCCGGGACACAGAACACTGAAGCTTTCTTT. Its translation is CASSPSGTQNTEAFF. This rearrangement joins TRBV18 to TRBJ1-1; the D gene is possibly TRBD1 (6 bases). The V end lost 3 bases, the J end lost 1 base, and 12 bases lay between the germline ends. The CDR3 is made up of 15 amino acids. Germline CDR1 is KGHSH and CDR2 is LQKENI.

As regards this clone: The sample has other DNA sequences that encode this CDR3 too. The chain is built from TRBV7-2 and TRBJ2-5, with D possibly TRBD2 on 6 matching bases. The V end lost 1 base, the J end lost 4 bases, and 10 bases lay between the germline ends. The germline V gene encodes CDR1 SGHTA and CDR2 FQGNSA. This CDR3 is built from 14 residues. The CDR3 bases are TGTGCCAGCAGCTTAGTTCGGGGAGGAGAGACCCAGTACTTC. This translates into CASSLVRGGETQYF.

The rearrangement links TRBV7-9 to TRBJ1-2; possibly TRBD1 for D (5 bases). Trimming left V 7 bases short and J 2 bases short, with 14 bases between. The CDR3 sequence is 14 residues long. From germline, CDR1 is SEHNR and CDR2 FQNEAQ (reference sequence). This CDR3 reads CASTMQGSNYGYTF. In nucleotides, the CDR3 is TGTGCCAGCACTATGCAGGGCTCAAACTATGGCTACACCTTC.

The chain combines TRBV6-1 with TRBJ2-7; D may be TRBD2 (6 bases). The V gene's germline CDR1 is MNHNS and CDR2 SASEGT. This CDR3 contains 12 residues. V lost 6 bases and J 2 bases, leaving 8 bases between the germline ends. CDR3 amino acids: CASRGGTYEQYF. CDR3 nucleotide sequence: TGTGCCAGCAGGGGAGGTACCTACGAGCAGTACTTC.

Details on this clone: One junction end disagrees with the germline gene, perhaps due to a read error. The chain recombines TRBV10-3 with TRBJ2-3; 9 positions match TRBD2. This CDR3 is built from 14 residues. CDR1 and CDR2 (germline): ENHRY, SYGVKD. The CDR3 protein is CAVSWTSGTDTQYF. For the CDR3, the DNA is TGTGCCGTCAGCTGGACTAGCGGCACAGATACGCAGTATTTT.

CDR3 sequence: CASSQVSSFGWGLKEKLFF. The DNA of the CDR3 is TGTGCCAGCAGCCAAGTCTCGTCTTTCGGCTGGGGCTTGAAGGAAAAACTGTTTTTT. This rearrangement joins TRBV14 to TRBJ1-4, with D perhaps matching TRBD1 (5 bases). There are 19 residues in the CDR3. Germline V gives CDR1 SGHDN, CDR2 FVKESK. Trimming removed 1 base at V and 8 bases at J, with 26 bases between.

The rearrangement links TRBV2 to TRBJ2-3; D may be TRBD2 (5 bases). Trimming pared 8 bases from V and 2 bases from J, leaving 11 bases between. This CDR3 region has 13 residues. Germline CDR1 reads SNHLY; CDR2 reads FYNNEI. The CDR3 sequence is CASGGGTTDTQYF. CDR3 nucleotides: TGTGCCAGCGGAGGCGGAACCACAGATACGCAGTATTTT.

The CDR3: CASSVTSLRETQYF. CDR3 DNA: TGCGCCAGCAGCGTGACTAGTCTACGAGAGACCCAGTACTTC. This chain links TRBV5-1 with TRBJ2-5, with D tentatively TRBD2 (6 bases). Looked up from germline, CDR1 is SGHRS and CDR2 is YFSETQ. CDR3 length equals 14 residues. Trimming took 4 bases from V and 4 from J, leaving 14 bases between them.

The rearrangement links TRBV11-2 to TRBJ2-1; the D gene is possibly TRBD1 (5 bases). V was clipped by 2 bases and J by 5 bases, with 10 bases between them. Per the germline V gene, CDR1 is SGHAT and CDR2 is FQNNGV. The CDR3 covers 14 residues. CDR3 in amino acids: CASSLQGSNNEQFF. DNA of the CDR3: TGTGCCAGCAGCTTACAGGGCTCTAACAATGAGCAGTTCTTC.

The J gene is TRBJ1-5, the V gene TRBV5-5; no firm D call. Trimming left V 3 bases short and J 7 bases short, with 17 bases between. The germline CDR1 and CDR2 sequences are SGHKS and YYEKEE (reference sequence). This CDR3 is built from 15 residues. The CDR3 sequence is CASSWGGQSSQPQHF. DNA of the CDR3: TGTGCCAGCAGCTGGGGTGGGCAGTCTTCACAGCCCCAGCATTTT.

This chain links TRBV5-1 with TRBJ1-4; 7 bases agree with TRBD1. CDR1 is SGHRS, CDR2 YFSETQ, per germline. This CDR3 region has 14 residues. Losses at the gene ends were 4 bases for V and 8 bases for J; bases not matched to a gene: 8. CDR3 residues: CASSTGQDVEKLFF. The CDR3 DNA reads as TGCGCCAGCAGCACCGGACAGGATGTGGAAAAACTGTTTTTT.

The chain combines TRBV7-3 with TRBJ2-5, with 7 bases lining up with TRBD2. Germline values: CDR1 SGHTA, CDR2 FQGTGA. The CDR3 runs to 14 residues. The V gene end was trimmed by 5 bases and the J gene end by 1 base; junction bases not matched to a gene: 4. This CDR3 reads CASSPSGVQETQYF. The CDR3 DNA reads TGTGCCAGCAGCCCTAGCGGTGTCCAAGAGACCCAGTACTTC.

DNA for the CDR3: TGTGCCAGTAGCCCTTTGGACAGGGATTTTGCAGAAGCTTTCTTT. This encodes CASSPLDRDFAEAFF. The chain combines TRBV19 with TRBJ1-1, with 8 bases that match TRBD1. The germline CDR1 and CDR2 sequences are LNHDA and SQIVND (reference sequence). Losses at the gene ends were 6 bases for V and 8 bases for J; bases not matched to a gene: 14. The CDR3 runs 15 residues.

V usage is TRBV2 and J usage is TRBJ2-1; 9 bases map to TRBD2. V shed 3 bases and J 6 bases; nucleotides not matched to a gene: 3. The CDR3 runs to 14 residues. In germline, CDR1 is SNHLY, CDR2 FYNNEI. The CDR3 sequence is CASSEREGGNEQFF. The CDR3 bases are TGTGCCAGCAGTGAGCGGGAGGGGGGCAATGAGCAGTTCTTC.

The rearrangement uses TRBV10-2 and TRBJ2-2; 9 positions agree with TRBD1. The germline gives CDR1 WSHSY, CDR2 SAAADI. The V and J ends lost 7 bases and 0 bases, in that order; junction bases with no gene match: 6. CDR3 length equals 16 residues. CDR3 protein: CASMIQGASNTGELFF. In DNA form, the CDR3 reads TGCGCCAGCATGATACAGGGGGCATCGAACACCGGGGAGCTGTTTTTT.

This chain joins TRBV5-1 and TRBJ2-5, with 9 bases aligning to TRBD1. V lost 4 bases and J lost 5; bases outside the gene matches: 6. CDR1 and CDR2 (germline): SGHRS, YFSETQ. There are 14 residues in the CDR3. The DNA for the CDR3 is TGCGCCAGCAGCGAGGGGACAGGGTACGAGACCCAGTACTTC. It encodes CASSEGTGYETQYF.

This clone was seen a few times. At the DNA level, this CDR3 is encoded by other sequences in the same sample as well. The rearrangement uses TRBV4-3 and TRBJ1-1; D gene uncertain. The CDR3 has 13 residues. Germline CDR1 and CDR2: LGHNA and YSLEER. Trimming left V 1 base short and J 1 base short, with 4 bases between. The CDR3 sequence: CASSQVRNTEAFF. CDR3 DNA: TGCGCCAGCAGCCAAGTGAGGAACACTGAAGCTTTCTTT.

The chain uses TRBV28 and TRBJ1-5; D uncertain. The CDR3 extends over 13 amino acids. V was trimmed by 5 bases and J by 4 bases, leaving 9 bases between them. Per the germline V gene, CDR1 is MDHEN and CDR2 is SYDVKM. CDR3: CASSTRRNQPQHF. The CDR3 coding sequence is TGTGCCAGCAGTACGAGAAGGAATCAGCCCCAGCATTTT.

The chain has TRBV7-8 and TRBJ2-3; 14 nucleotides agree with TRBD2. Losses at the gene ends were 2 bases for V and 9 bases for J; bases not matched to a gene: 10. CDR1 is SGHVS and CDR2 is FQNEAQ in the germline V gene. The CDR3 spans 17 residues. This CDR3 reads CASSLLPGLAGESTQYF. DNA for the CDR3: TGTGCCAGCAGCTTACTCCCGGGACTAGCGGGGGAAAGCACGCAGTATTTT.

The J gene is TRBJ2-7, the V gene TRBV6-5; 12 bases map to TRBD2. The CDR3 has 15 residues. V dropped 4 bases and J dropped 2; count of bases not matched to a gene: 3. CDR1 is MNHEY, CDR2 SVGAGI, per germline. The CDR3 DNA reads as TGTGCCAGCAGTTTCCGACTAGCGGGAGCCTACGAGCAGTACTTC. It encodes CASSFRLAGAYEQYF.

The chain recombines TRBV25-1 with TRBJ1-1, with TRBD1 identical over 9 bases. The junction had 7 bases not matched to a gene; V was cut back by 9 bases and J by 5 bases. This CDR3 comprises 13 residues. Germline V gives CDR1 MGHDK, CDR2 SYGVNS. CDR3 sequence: CASTGTGRTEAFF. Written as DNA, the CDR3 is TGTGCCAGTACCGGGACAGGGCGGACTGAAGCTTTCTTT.

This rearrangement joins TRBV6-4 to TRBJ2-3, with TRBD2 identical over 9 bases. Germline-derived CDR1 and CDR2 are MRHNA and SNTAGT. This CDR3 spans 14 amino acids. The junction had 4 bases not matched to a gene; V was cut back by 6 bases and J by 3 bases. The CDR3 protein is CASRATSGTDTQYF. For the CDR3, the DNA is TGTGCCAGCAGGGCAACTAGCGGGACAGATACGCAGTATTTT.

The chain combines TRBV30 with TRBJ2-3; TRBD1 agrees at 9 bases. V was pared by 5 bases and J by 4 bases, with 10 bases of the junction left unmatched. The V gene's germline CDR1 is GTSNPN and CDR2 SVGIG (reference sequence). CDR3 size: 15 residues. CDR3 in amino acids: CAWGTGTYGADTQYF. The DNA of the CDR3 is TGTGCCTGGGGGACAGGGACGTATGGGGCAGATACGCAGTATTTT.

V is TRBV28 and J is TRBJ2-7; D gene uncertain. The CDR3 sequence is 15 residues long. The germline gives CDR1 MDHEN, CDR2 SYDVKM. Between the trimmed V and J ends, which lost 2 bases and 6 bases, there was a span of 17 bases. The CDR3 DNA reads TGTGCCAGCAGTTTAAGTCTGGGTGGGGTCGCCGAGCAGTACTTC. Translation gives CASSLSLGGVAEQYF.

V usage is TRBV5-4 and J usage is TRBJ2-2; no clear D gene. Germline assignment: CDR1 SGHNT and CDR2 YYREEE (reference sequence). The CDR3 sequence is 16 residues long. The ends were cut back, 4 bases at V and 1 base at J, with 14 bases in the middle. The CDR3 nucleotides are TGTGCCAGCAGCCACCGACAAAAGCGGAACACCGGGGAGCTGTTTTTT. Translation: CASSHRQKRNTGELFF.

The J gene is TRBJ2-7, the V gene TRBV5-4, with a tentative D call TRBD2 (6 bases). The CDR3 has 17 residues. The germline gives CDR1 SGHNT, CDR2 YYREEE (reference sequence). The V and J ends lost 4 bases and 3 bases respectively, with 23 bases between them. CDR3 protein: CASSPDPGGGLGYEQYF. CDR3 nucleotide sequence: TGTGCCAGCAGCCCTGACCCCGGGGGAGGCCTCGGCTACGAGCAGTACTTC.

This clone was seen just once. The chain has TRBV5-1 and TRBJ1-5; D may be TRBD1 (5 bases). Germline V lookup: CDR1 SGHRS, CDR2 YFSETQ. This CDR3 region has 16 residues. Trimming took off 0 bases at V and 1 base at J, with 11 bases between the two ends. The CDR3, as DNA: TGCGCCAGCAGCTTGGGCCAGGGAGAGAGCAATCAGCCCCAGCATTTT. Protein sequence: CASSLGQGESNQPQHF.